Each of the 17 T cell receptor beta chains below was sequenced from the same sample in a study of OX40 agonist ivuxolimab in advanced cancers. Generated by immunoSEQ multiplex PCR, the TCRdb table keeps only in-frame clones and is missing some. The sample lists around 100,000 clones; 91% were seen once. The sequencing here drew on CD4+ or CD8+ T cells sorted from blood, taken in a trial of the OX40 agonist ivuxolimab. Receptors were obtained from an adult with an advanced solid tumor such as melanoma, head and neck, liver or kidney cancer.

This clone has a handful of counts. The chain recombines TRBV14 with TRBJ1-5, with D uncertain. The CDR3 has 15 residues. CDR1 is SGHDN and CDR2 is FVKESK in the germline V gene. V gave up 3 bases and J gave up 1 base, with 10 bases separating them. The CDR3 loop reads CASSHFPRSNQPQHF. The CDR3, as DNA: TGTGCCAGCAGCCACTTTCCGAGGAGCAATCAGCCCCAGCATTTT.

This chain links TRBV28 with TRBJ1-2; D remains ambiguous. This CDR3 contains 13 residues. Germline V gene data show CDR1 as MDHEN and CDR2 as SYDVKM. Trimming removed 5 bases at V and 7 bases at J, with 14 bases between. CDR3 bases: TGTGCCAGCAGTCTGAGGGTCGGGAGTGGCTACACCTTC. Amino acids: CASSLRVGSGYTF.

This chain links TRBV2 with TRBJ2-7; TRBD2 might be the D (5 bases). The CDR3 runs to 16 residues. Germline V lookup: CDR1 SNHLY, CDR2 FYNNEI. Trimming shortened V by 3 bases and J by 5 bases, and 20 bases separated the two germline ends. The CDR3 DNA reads TGTGCCAGCAGTGAGTCGAGGGCGCGGGCTCTGAACGAGCAGTACTTC. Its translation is CASSESRARALNEQYF.

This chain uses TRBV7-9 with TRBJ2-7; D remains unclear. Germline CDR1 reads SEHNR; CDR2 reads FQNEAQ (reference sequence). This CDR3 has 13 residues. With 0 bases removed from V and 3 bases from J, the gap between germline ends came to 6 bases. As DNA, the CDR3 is TGTGCCAGCAGCTTAGCGCCCCTCTACGAGCAGTACTTC. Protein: CASSLAPLYEQYF.

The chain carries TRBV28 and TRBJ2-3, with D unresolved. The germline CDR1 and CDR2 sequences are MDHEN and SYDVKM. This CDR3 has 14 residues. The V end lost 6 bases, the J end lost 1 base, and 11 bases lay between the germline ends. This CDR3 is CASSPYGGTDTQYF. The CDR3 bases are TGTGCCAGCAGCCCCTATGGGGGCACAGATACGCAGTATTTT.

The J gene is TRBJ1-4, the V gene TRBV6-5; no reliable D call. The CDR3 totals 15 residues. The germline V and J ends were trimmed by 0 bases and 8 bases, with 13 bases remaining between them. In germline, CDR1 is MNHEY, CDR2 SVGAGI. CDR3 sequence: CASSYSSGVGEKLFF. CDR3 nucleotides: TGTGCCAGCAGTTACTCGTCGGGTGTTGGGGAAAAACTGTTTTTT.

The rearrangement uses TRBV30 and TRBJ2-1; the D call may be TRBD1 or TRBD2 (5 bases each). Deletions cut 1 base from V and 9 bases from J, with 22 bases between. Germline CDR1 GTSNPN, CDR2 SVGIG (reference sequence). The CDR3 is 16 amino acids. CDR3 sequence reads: CAWSEAAGLFGGEQFF. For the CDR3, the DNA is TGTGCCTGGAGTGAGGCGGCCGGACTGTTTGGGGGTGAGCAGTTCTTC.

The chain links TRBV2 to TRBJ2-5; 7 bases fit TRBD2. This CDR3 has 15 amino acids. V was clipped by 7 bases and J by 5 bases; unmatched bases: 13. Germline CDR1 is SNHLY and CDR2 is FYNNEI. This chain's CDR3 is CASIFESTSRETQYF. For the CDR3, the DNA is TGTGCCAGCATTTTCGAATCGACTAGCAGGGAGACCCAGTACTTC.

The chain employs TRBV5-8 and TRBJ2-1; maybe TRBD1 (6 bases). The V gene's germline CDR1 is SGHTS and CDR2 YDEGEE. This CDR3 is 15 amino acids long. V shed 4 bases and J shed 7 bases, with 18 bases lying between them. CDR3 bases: TGTGCCAGCAGCCCCTCCGGGACAAGCCGAAATGAGCAGTTCTTC. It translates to CASSPSGTSRNEQFF.

In DNA, the CDR3 is TGTGCCAGCTCACCACCGCTTGAACAGGGGTACGAGCAGTACTTC. It codes for CASSPPLEQGYEQYF. The chain employs TRBV18 and TRBJ2-7, with TRBD1 matching over 7 bases. Unmatched junction bases numbered 6, after V lost 0 bases and J lost 4 bases. The V gene's germline CDR1 is KGHSH and CDR2 LQKENI. The CDR3 is made up of 15 amino acids.

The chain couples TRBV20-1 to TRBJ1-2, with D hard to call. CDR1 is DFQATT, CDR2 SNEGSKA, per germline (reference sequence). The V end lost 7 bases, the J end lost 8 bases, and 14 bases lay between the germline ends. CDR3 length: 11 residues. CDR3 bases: TGCAGTGGAAATCCCAGCCTGGGCTACACCTTC. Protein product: CSGNPSLGYTF.

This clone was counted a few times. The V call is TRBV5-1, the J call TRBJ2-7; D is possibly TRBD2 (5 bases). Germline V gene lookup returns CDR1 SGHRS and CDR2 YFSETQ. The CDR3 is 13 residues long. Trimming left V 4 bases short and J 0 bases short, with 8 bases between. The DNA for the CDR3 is TGCGCCAGCAGCCCGGCGGGCTCCTACGAGCAGTACTTC. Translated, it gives CASSPAGSYEQYF.

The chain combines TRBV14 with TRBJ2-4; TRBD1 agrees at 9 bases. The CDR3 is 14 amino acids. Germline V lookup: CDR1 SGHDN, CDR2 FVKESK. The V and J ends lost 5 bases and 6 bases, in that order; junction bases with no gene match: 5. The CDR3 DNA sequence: TGTGCCAGCAGCGACAGGGGGACCCGAAACATTCAGTACTTC. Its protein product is CASSDRGTRNIQYF.

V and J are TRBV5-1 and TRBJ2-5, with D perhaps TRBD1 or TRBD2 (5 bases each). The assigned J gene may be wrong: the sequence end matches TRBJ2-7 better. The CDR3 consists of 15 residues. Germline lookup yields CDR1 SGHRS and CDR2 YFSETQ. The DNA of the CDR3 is TGCGCCAGCAGCGGCTCCCGGGACCAATCCTACGAGCAGTACTTC. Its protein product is CASSGSRDQSYEQYF.

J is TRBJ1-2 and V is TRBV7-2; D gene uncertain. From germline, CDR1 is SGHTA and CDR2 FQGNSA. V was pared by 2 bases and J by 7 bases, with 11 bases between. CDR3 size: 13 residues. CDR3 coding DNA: TGTGCCAGCAGCTTAACCAGTTTGGGTGGCTACACCTTC. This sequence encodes CASSLTSLGGYTF.

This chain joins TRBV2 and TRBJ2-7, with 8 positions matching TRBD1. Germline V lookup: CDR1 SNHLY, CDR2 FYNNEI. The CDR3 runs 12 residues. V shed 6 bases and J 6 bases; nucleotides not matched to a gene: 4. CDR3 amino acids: CASSQDRGEQYF. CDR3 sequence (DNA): TGTGCCAGCAGCCAAGACAGGGGCGAGCAGTACTTC.

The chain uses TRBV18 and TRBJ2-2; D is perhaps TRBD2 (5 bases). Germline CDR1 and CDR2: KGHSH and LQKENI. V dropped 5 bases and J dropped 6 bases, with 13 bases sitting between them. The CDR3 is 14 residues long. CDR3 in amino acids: CASSTGGGSGELFF. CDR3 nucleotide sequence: TGTGCCAGCTCAACCGGAGGAGGCTCCGGGGAGCTGTTTTTT. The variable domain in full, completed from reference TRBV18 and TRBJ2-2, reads NAGVMQNPRHLVRRRGQEARLRCSPMKGHSHVYWYRQLPEEGLKFMVYLQKENIIDESGMPKERFSAEFPKEGPSILRIQQVVRGDSAAYFCASSTGGGSGELFFGEGSRLTVL.